The 28 T cell receptor beta chains below come from one sample, sequenced in a study of T cell changes during pregnancy in multiple sclerosis. Clones were read by immunoSEQ multiplex PCR, and TCRdb kept only the in-frame ones, dropping some. The profile covers about 120,000 clones, with approximately 94% appearing a single time and roughly 6.2% taken by the ten largest. The sequenced sample was peripheral blood, obtained before pregnancy. The receptors derive from a female donor with multiple sclerosis, enrolled in a pregnancy study.

The chain couples TRBV19 to TRBJ1-5; TRBD1 matches 7 bases. The V and J ends lost 6 bases and 1 base, in that order; junction bases with no gene match: 3. The CDR3 consists of 14 residues. Germline V CDR1 and CDR2: LNHDA, SQIVND (reference sequence). The CDR3 region is CASRGQFSNQPQHF. The CDR3 nucleotides are TGTGCCAGTAGGGGACAGTTCAGCAATCAGCCCCAGCATTTT.

The V call is TRBV29-1, the J call TRBJ1-1; a weak D match, TRBD1 (5 bases). Germline CDR1 reads SQVTM; CDR2 reads ANQGSEA. The CDR3 loop spans 13 amino acids. V gave up 6 bases and J gave up 0 bases, with 11 bases separating them. CDR3 amino acids: CSVAGLLNTEAFF. The CDR3 DNA reads as TGCAGCGTCGCAGGGCTCCTGAACACTGAAGCTTTCTTT.

The J gene is TRBJ2-7, the V gene TRBV30, with a possible D match to TRBD1 (6 bases). V lost 4 bases to trimming and J lost 6 bases, with 13 bases between them. The CDR3 is 12 residues long. Germline CDR1 reads GTSNPN; CDR2 reads SVGIG (reference sequence). The CDR3 bases are TGTGCCTGGAAAGGGGCAGGGGCCGAGCAGTACTTC. This sequence encodes CAWKGAGAEQYF.

The chain combines TRBV6-4 with TRBJ2-1, with D tentatively TRBD2 (5 bases). Trimming shortened V by 6 bases and J by 5 bases, and 14 bases separated the two germline ends. The CDR3 extends over 14 amino acids. Germline V gives CDR1 MRHNA, CDR2 SNTAGT. The CDR3 region is CASREDFGHNEQFF. As DNA, the CDR3 is TGTGCCAGCAGAGAGGACTTTGGCCACAATGAGCAGTTCTTC.

The J gene is TRBJ1-5, the V gene TRBV2; the D gene is possibly TRBD1 (5 bases). Trimming cost V 3 bases and J 6 bases, with 12 bases left between them. Germline V lookup: CDR1 SNHLY, CDR2 FYNNEI. The CDR3 sequence is 14 residues long. The CDR3 region is CASSDGGIVQPQHF. The CDR3 DNA follows: TGTGCCAGCAGTGATGGGGGGATTGTTCAGCCCCAGCATTTT.

The chain uses TRBV7-9 and TRBJ1-5; perhaps TRBD1 as D (6 bases). Germline V CDR1 and CDR2: SEHNR, FQNEAQ (reference sequence). With 1 base removed from V and 2 bases from J, the gap between germline ends came to 9 bases. The CDR3 length is 15 residues. For the CDR3, the DNA is TGTGCCAGCAGCTTAGATAAGGGGGGCAATCAGCCCCAGCATTTT. This sequence encodes CASSLDKGGNQPQHF.

In this sample, this clone turned up once. This chain uses TRBV7-9 with TRBJ1-2, with 7 nucleotides matching TRBD1. Germline CDR1 and CDR2: SEHNR and FQNEAQ (reference sequence). J gave up 8 bases and V 1 base, and 10 bases lay outside the gene matches. The CDR3 covers 15 residues. The CDR3 region is CASSLGRTGIKGYTF. CDR3 coding DNA: TGTGCCAGCAGCTTAGGGCGGACAGGTATTAAAGGCTACACCTTC. Filled out from reference TRBV7-9 and TRBJ1-2, the complete variable domain reads DTGVSQNPRHKITKRGQNVTFRCDPISEHNRLYWYRQTLGQGPEFLTYFQNEAQLEKSRLLSDRFSAERPKGSFSTLEIQRTEQGDSAMYLCASSLGRTGIKGYTFGSGTRLTVV.

This sequence joins TRBV9 and TRBJ2-2, with D perhaps matching TRBD1 (5 bases). The CDR3 covers 17 residues. Trimming pared 4 bases from V and 2 bases from J, leaving 18 bases between. Germline CDR1 is SGDLS and CDR2 is YYNGEE. CDR3 sequence: CASSPQLRRGNTGELFF. The CDR3 region has the DNA TGTGCCAGCAGCCCCCAGCTACGAAGGGGAAACACCGGGGAGCTGTTTTTT.

V usage is TRBV7-3 and J usage is TRBJ2-5; TRBD2 agrees at 7 bases. CDR3 length equals 13 residues. The J segment lost 7 bases and the V segment lost 5 bases, leaving 7 bases of the junction unmatched. Germline V gene lookup returns CDR1 SGHTA and CDR2 FQGTGA. CDR3 region: CASSAGPGGTQYF. The CDR3 region has the DNA TGTGCCAGCAGCGCGGGACCGGGGGGGACCCAGTACTTC.

The chain carries TRBV29-1 and TRBJ2-3; D is undetermined. V lost 4 bases, J lost 1 base, and 15 bases lay in between. The CDR3 has 15 residues. Per germline, CDR1 SQVTM and CDR2 ANQGSEA. The CDR3 loop reads CSVGQLRQGTDTQYF. CDR3 sequence (DNA): TGCAGCGTTGGCCAGCTACGGCAGGGCACAGATACGCAGTATTTT.

The CDR3: CASNGDSYEQYF. CDR3 nucleotides: TGTGCCAGCAACGGGGACTCCTACGAGCAGTACTTC. V and J are TRBV6-5 and TRBJ2-7; possible D gene TRBD2, 5 bases. Per the germline V gene, CDR1 is MNHEY and CDR2 is SVGAGI. V gave up 7 bases and J gave up 0 bases, with 7 bases separating them. The CDR3 consists of 12 residues.

The chain is built from TRBV18 and TRBJ1-1; 7 bases map to TRBD1. The CDR3 length is 15 residues. Unmatched junction bases numbered 8, after V lost 3 bases and J lost 4 bases. The germline CDR1 and CDR2 sequences are KGHSH and LQKENI. Here the CDR3 DNA reads TGTGCCAGCTCACCTTGGGACAGAGGGGGCACTGAAGCTTTCTTT. Its translation is CASSPWDRGGTEAFF.

The J gene is TRBJ1-3, the V gene TRBV5-6, with 7 bases identical to TRBD1. Germline values: CDR1 SGHDT, CDR2 YYEEEE. CDR3 length: 17 amino acids. V dropped 3 bases and J dropped 1; count of bases not matched to a gene: 10. The chain's CDR3 is CASSSSLQGPSGNTIYF. The CDR3 nucleotides are TGTGCCAGCAGCTCAAGTCTACAGGGGCCATCTGGAAACACCATATATTTT.

The rearrangement joins TRBV7-9 to TRBJ2-1; 10 bases are a match to TRBD1. The germline CDR1 and CDR2 sequences are SEHNR and FQNEAQ (reference sequence). The CDR3 contains 15 residues. Trimming cost V 8 bases and J 6 bases; bases outside gene matches: 10. The chain's CDR3 is CASQYRGTGVNEQFF. DNA of the CDR3: TGTGCCAGCCAATACCGGGGGACAGGGGTCAATGAGCAGTTCTTC.

The genes are TRBV2 and TRBJ1-4; D is ambiguous. V was cut by 1 base and J by 7 bases, with 10 bases left in between. Germline V CDR1 and CDR2: SNHLY, FYNNEI. The CDR3 contains 14 residues. The CDR3: CASSEEGAGEKLFF. Written as DNA, the CDR3 is TGTGCCAGCAGTGAAGAGGGCGCGGGTGAAAAACTGTTTTTT. The complete variable domain, with remaining parts taken from reference TRBV2 and TRBJ1-4, reads EPEVTQTPSHQVTQMGQEVILRCVPISNHLYFYWYRQILGQKVEFLVSFYNNEISEKSEIFDDQFSVERPDGSNFTLKIRSTKLEDSAMYFCASSEEGAGEKLFFGSGTQLSVL.

The V and J genes are TRBV5-8 and TRBJ1-5, with D uncertain. V was shortened by 1 base and J by 2 bases, with 13 bases between the two germline ends. The CDR3 length is 16 residues. The germline CDR1 and CDR2 sequences are SGHTS and YDEGEE. The CDR3 DNA reads TGTGCCAGCAGCTTGTTCGGGGAGCCTGGCAATCAGCCCCAGCATTTT. Amino acids: CASSLFGEPGNQPQHF.

This rearrangement joins TRBV28 to TRBJ1-5; D might be TRBD1 (5 bases). CDR1 is MDHEN and CDR2 is SYDVKM in the germline V gene. CDR3 length: 14 amino acids. V lost 2 bases and J 1 base, leaving 6 bases between the germline ends. The CDR3 DNA reads TGTGCCAGCAGTTTAGGGGGGAGCAATCAGCCCCAGCATTTT. Its protein is CASSLGGSNQPQHF.

The chain combines TRBV27 with TRBJ1-5, with D possibly matching TRBD1 (6 bases). V gave up 4 bases and J gave up 3 bases, with 10 bases separating them. Germline CDR1 MNHEY, CDR2 SMNVEV (reference sequence). The CDR3 extends over 14 amino acids. CDR3 loop: CASSWNRANQPQHF. CDR3 in DNA: TGTGCCAGCAGTTGGAACAGGGCCAATCAGCCCCAGCATTTT.

The V call is TRBV28, the J call TRBJ1-1, with 8 bases lining up with TRBD1. V dropped 0 bases and J dropped 8; count of bases not matched to a gene: 5. The germline V gene encodes CDR1 MDHEN and CDR2 SYDVKM. The CDR3 runs 14 residues. CDR3 nucleotides: TGTGCCAGCAGTTTATGGCCGGCAGGGGGCGAAGCTTTCTTT. Its translation is CASSLWPAGGEAFF.

The chain carries TRBV14 and TRBJ2-7; 8 nucleotides align to TRBD2. In germline, CDR1 is SGHDN, CDR2 FVKESK. CDR3 length equals 16 residues. After removal of 1 base from V and 4 bases from J, the junction contained 9 bases not matched to a gene. DNA for the CDR3: TGTGCCAGCAGCCAAGGGATTGGGACTAGTTGGTACGAGCAGTACTTC. Translation gives CASSQGIGTSWYEQYF.

V and J are TRBV19 and TRBJ1-2; TRBD1 matches 9 bases. Germline CDR1 is LNHDA and CDR2 is SQIVND (reference sequence). This CDR3 contains 14 residues. V lost 4 bases, J lost 4 bases, and 4 bases stayed unmatched. CDR3 DNA: TGTGCCAGTAGTACGGGACAGGGAGGCTATGGCTACACCTTC. It translates to CASSTGQGGYGYTF.

This clone was counted once. The chain uses TRBV11-2 and TRBJ2-7; 11 positions agree with TRBD2. The CDR3 length is 14 residues. The J segment lost 5 bases and the V segment lost 3 bases, leaving 3 bases of the junction unmatched. Germline-derived CDR1 and CDR2 are SGHAT and FQNNGV. The CDR3 protein is CASSLGLAVDEQYF. The CDR3 nucleotides are TGTGCCAGCAGCTTGGGACTAGCGGTCGACGAGCAGTACTTC. Combining the CDR3 with reference TRBV11-2 and TRBJ2-7 gives the whole variable domain EAGVAQSPRYKIIEKRQSVAFWCNPISGHATLYWYQQILGQGPKLLIQFQNNGVVDDSQLPKDRFSAERLKGVDSTLKIQPAKLEDSAVYLCASSLGLAVDEQYFGPGTRLTVT.

The genes are TRBV28 and TRBJ2-7; the match to TRBD2 covers 10 bases. After removal of 2 bases from V and 7 bases from J, the junction contained 11 bases not matched to a gene. The CDR3 runs 16 residues. Per germline, CDR1 MDHEN and CDR2 SYDVKM. CDR3 protein: CASSLTGASGSREQYF. DNA for the CDR3: TGTGCCAGCAGTTTAACCGGAGCTAGCGGGAGTCGGGAGCAGTACTTC.

Concerning this clone itself: The identical CDR3 is also encoded by other nucleotide sequences in the sample. The rearrangement links TRBV19 to TRBJ2-2, with 8 positions matching TRBD1. This CDR3 region has 16 residues. CDR1 LNHDA and CDR2 SQIVND come from the germline V gene (reference sequence). V lost 4 bases, J lost 4 bases, and 8 bases stayed unmatched. Here the CDR3 reads CASSKGQGAGTGELFF. In DNA form, the CDR3 reads TGTGCCAGTAGTAAGGGGCAGGGGGCCGGCACCGGGGAGCTGTTTTTT.

V and J are TRBV27 and TRBJ2-1, with TRBD2 matching over 7 bases. The germline gives CDR1 MNHEY, CDR2 SMNVEV (reference sequence). V lost 1 base, J lost 9 bases, and 9 bases stayed unmatched. The CDR3 loop spans 15 amino acids. CDR3 loop: CASSLWGRGGGEQFF. The CDR3 DNA is TGTGCCAGCAGTTTATGGGGACGGGGCGGGGGTGAGCAGTTCTTC.

The V and J genes are TRBV19 and TRBJ2-1, with 7 nucleotides matching TRBD1. The V gene's germline CDR1 is LNHDA and CDR2 SQIVND (reference sequence). The V gene end was trimmed by 4 bases and the J gene end by 0 bases; junction bases not matched to a gene: 3. This CDR3 spans 15 amino acids. In nucleotides, the CDR3 is TGTGCCAGTAGTACGGGACAGAACTCCTACAATGAGCAGTTCTTC. This translates into CASSTGQNSYNEQFF.

J is TRBJ2-1 and V is TRBV11-2; 12 bases are shared with TRBD2. The germline V gene encodes CDR1 SGHAT and CDR2 FQNNGV. CDR3 length equals 17 residues. V lost 5 bases and J lost 4; bases outside the gene matches: 9. This CDR3 reads CASSPTRTSGAYNEQFF. DNA of the CDR3: TGTGCCAGCAGCCCGACCCGGACTAGCGGGGCATACAATGAGCAGTTCTTC.

The rearrangement joins TRBV7-3 to TRBJ2-1, with TRBD2 matching over 11 bases. The CDR3 contains 16 residues. With V trimmed by 2 bases and J by 5 bases, 5 bases remained unmatched. Germline V CDR1 and CDR2: SGHTA, FQGTGA. The DNA of the CDR3 is TGTGCCAGCAGCTTACTTAGCGGGGGGGCCAACAATGAGCAGTTCTTC. This sequence encodes CASSLLSGGANNEQFF.